The present T cell receptor beta chain was sequenced within a study of long-term antiretroviral therapy in people with HIV. The study drew at least one pre-ART and at least two post-ART PBMC samples from every donor. Germline loops: CDR1 SGHTA, CDR2 FQGNSA. The CDR3 has 17 residues. Trimming removed 3 bases from V and 4 bases from J; junction bases left unmatched: 10. The assay, immunoSEQ v3.0, was run at survey level. Generated by immunoSEQ multiplex PCR, the TCRdb table keeps only in-frame clones and is missing some. The data show roughly 15,000 clones, with 84% seen just once and around 6.8% held by the top ten.

Source: unsorted PBMCs, taken 0.4 years after starting antiretroviral therapy. This receptor was taken from a man aged 25-45 years with HIV. The chain recombines TRBV7-2 with TRBJ1-1, with 11 bases lining up with TRBD1. The DNA for the CDR3 is TGTGCCAGCAGCTTCTTCCCCGGGACAGGGGGTGGCACTGAAGCTTTCTTT. It codes for CASSFFPGTGGGTEAFF.